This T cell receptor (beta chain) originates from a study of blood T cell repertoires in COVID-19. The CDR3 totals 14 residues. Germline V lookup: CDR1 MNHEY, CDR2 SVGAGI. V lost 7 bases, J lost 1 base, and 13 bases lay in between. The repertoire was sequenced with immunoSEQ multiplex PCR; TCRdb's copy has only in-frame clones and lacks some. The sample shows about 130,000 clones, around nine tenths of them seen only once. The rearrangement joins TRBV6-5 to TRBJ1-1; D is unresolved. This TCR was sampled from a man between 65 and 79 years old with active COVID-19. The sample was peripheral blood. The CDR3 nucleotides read TGTGCCAGCAAGACCGCAGGCCAGAACACTGAAGCTTTCTTT. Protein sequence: CASKTAGQNTEAFF.